This T cell receptor (beta chain) was sequenced for a study of T cells in Graves' hyperthyroidism and ophthalmopathy. This clonotype was detected a few times. The CDR3 extends over 16 amino acids. V lost 3 bases, J lost 6 bases, and 15 bases lay in between. Reasons for excluding patients were uncontrolled infection, other autoimmune disease, pregnancy or lactation. Diagnosing involved the use of clinical symptoms, serum thyroxine and TRAb, thyroid ultrasound and orbital computed tomography. The CDR3 regions of TCR beta were amplified from RNA transcripts. With the HTBI primer set, the TCR CDR3 went through a first round of RT-PCR. TCRdb re-derived calls from the multiplex PCR reads in MiXCR, one entry per CDR3 protein. Of under 350,000 distinct CDR3 sequences listed, 18% are singletons.

The TCR comes from a woman in her fifties or sixties with Graves' hyperthyroidism. Sequenced input: blood. V is TRBV12-3 or TRBV12-4 and J is TRBJ1-6; D gene unclear. The CDR3 sequence is CASSFRWGARNSPLHF. CDR3 coding DNA: TGTGCCAGCAGTTTTCGGTGGGGTGCGCGTAATTCACCCCTCCACTTT.